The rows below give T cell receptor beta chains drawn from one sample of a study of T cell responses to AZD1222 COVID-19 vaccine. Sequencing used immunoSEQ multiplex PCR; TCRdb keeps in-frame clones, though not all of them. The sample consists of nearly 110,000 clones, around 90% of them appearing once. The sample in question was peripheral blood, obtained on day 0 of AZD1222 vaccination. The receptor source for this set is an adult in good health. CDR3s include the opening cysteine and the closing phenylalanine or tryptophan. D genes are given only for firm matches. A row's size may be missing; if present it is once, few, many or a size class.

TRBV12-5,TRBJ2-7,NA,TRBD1,TGTGCTAGTGTACAAGGGACAGGGGCCTCCTACGAGCAGTACTTC,CASVQGTGASYEQYF
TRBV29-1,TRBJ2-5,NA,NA,TGCAGCGTTGATAGGCATGCCCAAGAGACCCAGTACTTC,CSVDRHAQETQYF
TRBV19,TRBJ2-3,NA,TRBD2,TGTGCCAGTAGTATAATAGGACTAGCGGGAGGTTTAGATACGCAGTATTTT,CASSIIGLAGGLDTQYF
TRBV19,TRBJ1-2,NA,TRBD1,TGTGCCAGTAGTGCAGCCGGGACAGGATTAATGACTAACTATGGCTACACCTTC,CASSAAGTGLMTNYGYTF
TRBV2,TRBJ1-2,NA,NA,TGTGCCAGCAGTGACCCACCTAGAGGTTTCGGCTACACCTTC,CASSDPPRGFGYTF
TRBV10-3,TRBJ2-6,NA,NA,TGTGCCATCAGTCGTGCAGGGATTGAGGCCAACGTCCTGACTTTC,CAISRAGIEANVLTF
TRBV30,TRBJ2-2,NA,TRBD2,TGTGCCTGGAGTCTAGCGGGAGGTGTGGGCACCGGGGAGCTGTTTTTT,CAWSLAGGVGTGELFF
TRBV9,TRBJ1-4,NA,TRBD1,TGTGCCAGCAGCGATGAGGGGACAGGGACGCGAAGGGGTGAAAAACTGTTTTTT,CASSDEGTGTRRGEKLFF
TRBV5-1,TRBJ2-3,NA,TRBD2,TGCGCCAGCAGCTCCGGGACTAGCGGGAGTACGCAGTATTTT,CASSSGTSGSTQYF
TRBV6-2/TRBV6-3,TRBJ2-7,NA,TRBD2,TGTGCCAGCAGTTCCCACGGGAGGCGGGAGTCGTACGAGCAGTACTTC,CASSSHGRRESYEQYF
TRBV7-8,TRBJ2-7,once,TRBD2,TGTGCCAGCAGCATCAGACTAGCGGGAGGCTACGAGCAGTACTTC,CASSIRLAGGYEQYF
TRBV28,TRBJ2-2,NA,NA,TGTGCCACCCTGAAATTGAACACCGGGGAGCTGTTTTTT,CATLKLNTGELFF
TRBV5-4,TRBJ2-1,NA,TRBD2,TGTGCCAGCAGCCTGGCCGGGACTAGCGGGTACAATGAGCAGTTCTTC,CASSLAGTSGYNEQFF
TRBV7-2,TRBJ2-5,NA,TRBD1,TGTGCCAGCAGCTTAGATATAGGGGGCGCAGAGACCCAGTACTTC,CASSLDIGGAETQYF
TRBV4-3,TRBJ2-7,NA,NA,TGCGCCAGCAGCCAAAGACAGGACTCCTACGAGCAGTACTTC,CASSQRQDSYEQYF
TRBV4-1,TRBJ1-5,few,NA,TGCGCCAGCAGCCAAGAATCCGGGGGCGGCAATCAGCCCCAGCATTTT,CASSQESGGGNQPQHF
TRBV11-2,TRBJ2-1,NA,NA,TGTGCCAGCAGCTCCCCGGGACACGCCAACAATGAGCAGTTCTTC,CASSSPGHANNEQFF
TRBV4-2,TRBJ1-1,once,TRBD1,TGTGCCAGCAGCCACGGACAGGGCGTCACTGAAGCTTTCTTT,CASSHGQGVTEAFF
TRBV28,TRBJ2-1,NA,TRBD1,TGTGCCAGCAGCAAACCCCGAGGACAGGGGGCGCGTAATGAGCAGTTCTTC,CASSKPRGQGARNEQFF
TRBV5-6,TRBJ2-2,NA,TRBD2,TGTGCCAGCAGCTTTCTAGCGGGTAACGGGGAGCTGTTTTTT,CASSFLAGNGELFF
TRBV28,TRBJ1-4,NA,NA,TGTGCCAGCAGTTTAGGGCAGGACTTACAAAAACTGTTTTTT,CASSLGQDLQKLFF
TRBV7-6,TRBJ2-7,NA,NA,TGTGCCAGCAGCTTATCGACAGGCGGGTACGAGCAGTACTTC,CASSLSTGGYEQYF
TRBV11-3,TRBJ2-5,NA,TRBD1,TGTGCCAGCAGCTTAGGGACAGGGGTACGAGAGACCCAGTACTTC,CASSLGTGVRETQYF
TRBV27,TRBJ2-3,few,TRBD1,TGTGCCAGCAGTTCCCCCGGACAGGGGCGAGATACGCAGTATTTT,CASSSPGQGRDTQYF
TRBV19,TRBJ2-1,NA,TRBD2,TGTGCCAGTAGTATCCCCGGCAGGCTAGCGGGAGGCAGCTCCTACAATGAGCAGTTCTTC,CASSIPGRLAGGSSYNEQFF
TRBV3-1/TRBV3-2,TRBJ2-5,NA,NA,TGTGCCAGCAGCCAGTCACAAGAGACCCAGTACTTC,CASSQSQETQYF
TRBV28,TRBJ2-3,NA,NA,TGTGCCAGCTGGCCTCTGAATTTAGCAGATACGCAGTATTTT,CASWPLNLADTQYF
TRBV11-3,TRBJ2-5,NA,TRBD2,TGTGCCAGCAGCCCGGGACTAGCGGGAGCAGGCCAGTACTTC,CASSPGLAGAGQYF
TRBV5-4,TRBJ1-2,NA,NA,TGTGCCAGCAGCTTGGAGGGCAGGGGTGGTGGCTACACCTTC,CASSLEGRGGGYTF
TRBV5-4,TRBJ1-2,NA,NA,TGTGCCAGCAGCATCGACAGCAGCTATGGCTACACCTTC,CASSIDSSYGYTF
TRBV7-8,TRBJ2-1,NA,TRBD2,TGTGCCAGCAGCTTAGCGGGACTAAACAATGAGCAGTTCTTC,CASSLAGLNNEQFF
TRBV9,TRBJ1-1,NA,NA,TGTGCCAGCAGCGTGGCGGACGGGAGTATTGAAGCTTTCTTT,CASSVADGSIEAFF
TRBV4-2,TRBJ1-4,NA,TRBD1,TGTGCCAGCAGCCAACCGGGACAGGGTAATGAAAAACTGTTTTTT,CASSQPGQGNEKLFF
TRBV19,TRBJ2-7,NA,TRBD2,TGTGCCAGTAGAGAGACTAGCGGGAGCTCCTACGAGCAGTACTTC,CASRETSGSSYEQYF
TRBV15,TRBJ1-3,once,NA,TGTGCCACCAGCAATTCTCTCGACATCTCTGGAAACACCATATATTTT,CATSNSLDISGNTIYF
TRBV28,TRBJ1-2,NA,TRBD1,TGTGCCAGCAGTTTAGGGACAGGGATCTATGGCTACACCTTC,CASSLGTGIYGYTF
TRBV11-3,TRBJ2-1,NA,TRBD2,TGTGCCAGCAGCTTGGGCGGGAGGATCTATGAGCAGTTCTTC,CASSLGGRIYEQFF
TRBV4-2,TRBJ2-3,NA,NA,TGTGCCAGCAGCCGAACCGGGGGCCTTAGCACAGATACGCAGTATTTT,CASSRTGGLSTDTQYF
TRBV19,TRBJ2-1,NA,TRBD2,TGTGCCAGTAGTGCCCCGGGACTAGCTGATCCCTACAATGAGCAGTTCTTC,CASSAPGLADPYNEQFF
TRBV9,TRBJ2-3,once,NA,TGTGCCAGCAGCGTAGCTCCCAGAAGCGATACTAGCACAGATACGCAGTATTTT,CASSVAPRSDTSTDTQYF
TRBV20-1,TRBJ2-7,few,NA,TGCAGTGCTAGCACCTCCTACGAGCAGTACTTC,CSASTSYEQYF
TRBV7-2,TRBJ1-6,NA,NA,TGTGCCAGCAGCCCGAGGGGGGGAGGGAATTCACCCCTCCACTTT,CASSPRGGGNSPLHF
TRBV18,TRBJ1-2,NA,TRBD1,TGTGCCAGCTCACCTGGTCCCGCAGGGGGGACGACCAATGGCTACACCTTC,CASSPGPAGGTTNGYTF
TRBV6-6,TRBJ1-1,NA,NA,TGTGCCAGCAGGGGGGTAGGCTTGAACACTGAAGCTTTCTTT,CASRGVGLNTEAFF
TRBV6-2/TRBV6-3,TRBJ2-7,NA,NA,TGTGCCAGCAGTCCCATGCCGGCAGGGGCCTACGAGCAGTACTTC,CASSPMPAGAYEQYF
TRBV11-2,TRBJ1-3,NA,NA,TGTGCCAGCAGCCGTTCTCCCCCCGGGATCTCTGGAAACACCATATATTTT,CASSRSPPGISGNTIYF
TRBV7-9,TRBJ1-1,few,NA,TGTGCCAGCGGACTTAGCTCTCAACTTGAAGCTTTCTTT,CASGLSSQLEAFF
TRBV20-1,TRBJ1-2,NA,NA,TGCAGTGCAGGAAGGAGCTACACCTTC,CSAGRSYTF
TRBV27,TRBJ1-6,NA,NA,TGTGCCAGCAGTCCCACCTCAACAACACAGGCCTCCAGCCTCCACTTT,CASSPTSTTQASSLHF
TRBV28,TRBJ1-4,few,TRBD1,TGTGCCAGCCGACAGGGGGCGCGCACTAATGAAAAACTGTTTTTT,CASRQGARTNEKLFF
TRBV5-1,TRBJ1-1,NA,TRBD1,TGCGCCAGCAGCAACGGACAGGGGGAGACTGAAGCTTTCTTT,CASSNGQGETEAFF
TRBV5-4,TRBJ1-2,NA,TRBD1,TGTGCCAGCAGCCCCTATATGGACAGGGCAGCCTATGGCTACACCTTC,CASSPYMDRAAYGYTF
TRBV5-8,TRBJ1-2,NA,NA,TGTGCCAGCAGCTTGCAGGGACGGAACTATGGCTACACCTTC,CASSLQGRNYGYTF
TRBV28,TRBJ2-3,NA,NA,TGTGCCAGCGCCCTCCCTGGGGGGATGGGTTCAGATACGCAGTATTTT,CASALPGGMGSDTQYF
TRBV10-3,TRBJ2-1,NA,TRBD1,TGTGCCATCACCTCGGGACAGGGGGTGTTCGATGAGCAGTTCTTC,CAITSGQGVFDEQFF
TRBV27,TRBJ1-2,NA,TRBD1,TGTGCCAGCAGTTTCCTACAGGGGTCAAGAGGCTACACCTTC,CASSFLQGSRGYTF
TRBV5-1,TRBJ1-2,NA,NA,TGCGCCAGCAGCGCCGTGGACAGTACCTATGGCTACACCTTC,CASSAVDSTYGYTF
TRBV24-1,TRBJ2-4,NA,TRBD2,TGTGCCACCAGCTCTCCAAATAGCGGGAGGGGTGGCAAAAACATTCAGTACTTC,CATSSPNSGRGGKNIQYF
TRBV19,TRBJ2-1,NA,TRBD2,TGTGCCAGTAGACCCCCCGGGACGGCGGGACTAGCGGGAGGCGTGCAGTTCTTC,CASRPPGTAGLAGGVQFF